A single TCR beta chain is shown here with its context. Its cognate antigen has yet to be identified. No much larger clone is present one base from it, and per-base qualities are unavailable. The immunoSEQ Assay, a bias-controlled multiplex PCR, was used to amplify TCRbeta CDR3 regions from genomic DNA. Concerning the study's data processing: The number of nucleated cells in each sample was estimated from the amplification of reference gene primers within the assay. To quantify the absolute abundance of each unique TCRbeta CDR3 rearrangement, sequence reads were collapsed and filtered. For each sample, productive Simpson clonality was calculated by taking the square root of Simpson's diversity index across productive rearrangements. Here the immuneACCESS table is served through TCRdb, limited to in-frame sequences with V and J called. Missing clones are a known gap in these copies; in checked studies unresolved V genes cover under half, and the rest lacks a known reason. Clone size and V and J calls were adopted from that table, with D and trimming inferred from the DNA. The sample table holds tens of thousands of clones, of which roughly four fifths were seen once. The leading ten clones occupy roughly 27% of the sample.

At the junction V is shortened by 4 bases and J by 8 bases, with 12 bases in between. Via the germline V gene, CDR1 is SGHRS and CDR2 YFSETQ. Inclusive of the bounding cysteine and phenylalanine, the CDR3 is 12 residues long. CDR3 DNA is the only sequence kept; it has 36 bases, read in frame from the first base. The entry originates in a study of blood T cell repertoires in COVID-19 (dated by TCRdb to the early 2020s). Regarding the study in general: The collaborator samples originated in the United States, Italy and Spain and spanned the acute and convalescent phases of COVID-19. A freely available public database, intended as a resource for researchers studying the immune response to SARS-CoV-2, is where the repertoires were released. Subjects who had been exposed to COVID-19, were actively infected with it, or had recovered from it provided the deeply sampled blood TCRbeta repertoires that made up the dataset. The prospective study material was composed of cDNA or gDNA derived from T cells, B-cell-depleted T cells, or PBMCs. Samples were obtained from the ongoing ImmuneRACE study (first 160 participants) and from some 1,300 subjects provided by 6 global collaborators. A de-identified subject ID, COVID-19 status, age in years and sex were almost always included in the sample metadata. HLA class I and class II types, where available, came from metadata supplied by the sample provider rather than from assay-based typing. Results and caveats for the whole study, not just this receptor: The amount of clinical and demographic metadata varied by source and participant and was provided uncurated.

The collaborating institutions used their own protocols to collect whole blood in K2EDTA tubes. Collaborator samples were shipped for TCRbeta analysis as frozen whole blood, isolated PBMCs, or DNA extracted from either sample type. Source material: peripheral blood. The sequence was collected from a man in his 70s with acute or convalescent COVID-19. This chain joins TRBV5-1 to TRBJ1-2; TRBD1 could be the D gene, as 6 bases match. CDR3 reads: CASSQQGQGYTF. The nucleotides read TGCGCCAGCAGCCAACAGGGCCAGGGCTACACCTTC.